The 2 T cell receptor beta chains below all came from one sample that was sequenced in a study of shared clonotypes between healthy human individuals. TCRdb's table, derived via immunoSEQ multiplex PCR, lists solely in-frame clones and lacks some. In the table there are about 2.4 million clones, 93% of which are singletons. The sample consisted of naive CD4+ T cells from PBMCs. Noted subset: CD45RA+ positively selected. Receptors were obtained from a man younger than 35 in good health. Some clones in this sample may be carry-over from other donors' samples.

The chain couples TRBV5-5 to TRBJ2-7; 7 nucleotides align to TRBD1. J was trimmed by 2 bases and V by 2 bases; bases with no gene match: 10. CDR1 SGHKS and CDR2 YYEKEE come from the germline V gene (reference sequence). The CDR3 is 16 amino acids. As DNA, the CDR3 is TGTGCCAGCAGCTTCGCCAACAGGGGACCGACCTACGAGCAGTACTTC. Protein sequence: CASSFANRGPTYEQYF. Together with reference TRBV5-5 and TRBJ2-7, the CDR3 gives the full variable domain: DAGVTQSPTHLIKTRGQQVTLRCSPISGHKSVSWYQQVLGQGPQFIFQYYEKEERGRGNFPDRFSARQFPNYSSELNVNALLLGDSALYLCASSFANRGPTYEQYFGPGTRLTVT.

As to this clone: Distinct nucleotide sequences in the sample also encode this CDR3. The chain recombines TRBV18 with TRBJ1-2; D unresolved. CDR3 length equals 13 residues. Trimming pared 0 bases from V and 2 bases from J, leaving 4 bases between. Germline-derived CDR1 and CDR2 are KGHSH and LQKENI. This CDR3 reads CASSPPGNYGYTF. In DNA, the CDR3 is TGTGCCAGCTCACCACCAGGGAACTATGGCTACACCTTC.